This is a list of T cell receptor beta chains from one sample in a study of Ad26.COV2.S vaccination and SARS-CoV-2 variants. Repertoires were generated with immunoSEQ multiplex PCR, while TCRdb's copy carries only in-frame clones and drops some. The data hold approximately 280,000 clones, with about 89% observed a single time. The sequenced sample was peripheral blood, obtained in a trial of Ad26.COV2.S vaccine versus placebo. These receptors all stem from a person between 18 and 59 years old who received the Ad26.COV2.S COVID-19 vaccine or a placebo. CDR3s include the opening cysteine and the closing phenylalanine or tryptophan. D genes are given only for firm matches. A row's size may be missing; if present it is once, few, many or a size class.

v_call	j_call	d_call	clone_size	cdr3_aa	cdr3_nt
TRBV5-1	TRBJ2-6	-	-	CASSLTAIPVPDSSGANVLTF	TGCGCCAGCAGCTTGACAGCGATCCCGGTTCCAGACAGCTCTGGGGCCAACGTCCTGACTTTC
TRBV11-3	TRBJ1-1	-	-	CASSVQQNTEAFF	TGTGCCAGCAGCGTCCAGCAGAACACTGAAGCTTTCTTT
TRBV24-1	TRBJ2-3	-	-	CATSVTNTDTQYF	TGTGCCACCAGTGTAACGAACACAGATACGCAGTATTTT
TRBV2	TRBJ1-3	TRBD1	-	CASRRDRAPGNTIYF	TGTGCCAGCAGGCGGGACAGGGCCCCTGGAAACACCATATATTTT
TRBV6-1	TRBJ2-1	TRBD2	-	CASSERRGESYNEQFF	TGTGCCAGCAGTGAACGTCGGGGGGAGTCCTACAATGAGCAGTTCTTC
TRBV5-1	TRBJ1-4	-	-	CASGGGGNEKLFF	TGCGCCAGCGGAGGTGGGGGTAATGAAAAACTGTTTTTT
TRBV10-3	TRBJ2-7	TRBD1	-	CAISLTGSYEQYF	TGTGCCATCAGTTTGACAGGGTCCTACGAGCAGTACTTC
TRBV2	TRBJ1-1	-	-	CASAGETLTEAFF	TGTGCCAGCGCTGGGGAGACACTAACTGAAGCTTTCTTT
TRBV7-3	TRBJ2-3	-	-	CASSSNVGGRTDTQYF	TGTGCCAGCAGCTCTAACGTTGGGGGGCGGACAGATACGCAGTATTTT
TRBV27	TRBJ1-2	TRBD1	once	CASRSGTEAYGYTF	TGTGCCAGCAGGTCCGGGACAGAAGCCTATGGCTACACCTTC
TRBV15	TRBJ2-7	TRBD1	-	CATSLITGGEQYF	TGTGCCACCAGCCTTATAACAGGGGGCGAGCAGTACTTC
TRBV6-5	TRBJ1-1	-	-	CASSYDHARYTEAFF	TGTGCCAGCAGTTACGACCACGCCCGATACACTGAAGCTTTCTTT
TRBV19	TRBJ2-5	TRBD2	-	CASSIDSRGLAGGPWWSETQYF	TGTGCCAGTAGTATAGATTCGAGGGGACTAGCGGGAGGGCCTTGGTGGTCAGAGACCCAGTACTTC
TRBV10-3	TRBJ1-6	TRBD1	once	CAIRIRDSVNSPLHF	TGTGCCATCAGAATCCGGGACAGCGTGAATTCACCCCTCCACTTT
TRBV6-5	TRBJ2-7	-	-	CASSYSRAGAYEQYF	TGTGCCAGCAGTTACTCGAGGGCAGGAGCCTACGAGCAGTACTTC
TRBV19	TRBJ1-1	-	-	CASSPSGANTEAFF	TGTGCCAGTAGCCCCTCCGGTGCAAACACTGAAGCTTTCTTT
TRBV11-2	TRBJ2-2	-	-	CASSLGPRSYTGELFF	TGTGCCAGCAGCTTAGGTCCTAGGAGTTACACCGGGGAGCTGTTTTTT
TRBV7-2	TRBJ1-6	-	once	CASSLLGHQRSYNSPLHF	TGTGCCAGCAGCTTACTGGGACACCAAAGATCCTATAATTCACCCCTCCACTTT
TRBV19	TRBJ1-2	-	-	CATGREGGRGYTF	TGTGCCACTGGAAGGGAAGGGGGGCGCGGCTACACCTTC
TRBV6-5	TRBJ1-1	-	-	CASSPRGSEAFF	TGTGCCAGCAGTCCGAGGGGAAGTGAAGCTTTCTTT
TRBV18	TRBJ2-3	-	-	CASSPWAGTDTQYF	TGTGCCAGCTCACCCTGGGCGGGCACAGATACGCAGTATTTT
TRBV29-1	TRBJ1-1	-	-	CSVQKGGNTEAFF	TGCAGCGTTCAAAAGGGGGGTAACACTGAAGCTTTCTTT
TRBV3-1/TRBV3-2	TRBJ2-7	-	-	CASSQDGLYEQYF	TGTGCCAGCAGCCAAGACGGCCTTTACGAGCAGTACTTC
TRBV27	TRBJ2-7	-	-	CASSWGRGDEQYF	TGTGCCAGCAGTTGGGGCAGGGGGGACGAGCAGTACTTC
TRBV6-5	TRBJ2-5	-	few	CASRDSDQETQYF	TGTGCCAGCAGAGACAGCGATCAAGAGACCCAGTACTTC
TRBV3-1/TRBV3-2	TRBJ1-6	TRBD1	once	CASSQEAGGSSPLHF	TGTGCCAGCAGCCAAGAGGCAGGGGGCAGTTCACCCCTCCACTTT
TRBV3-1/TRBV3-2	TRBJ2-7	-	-	CASSRFHEQYF	TGTGCCAGCAGCCGATTCCACGAGCAGTACTTC
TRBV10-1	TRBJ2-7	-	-	CASSTGHPYEQYF	TGCGCCAGCAGTACCGGACACCCTTACGAGCAGTACTTC
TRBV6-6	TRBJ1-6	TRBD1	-	CASSSGTVNSPLHF	TGTGCCAGCAGTTCCGGGACAGTAAATTCACCCCTCCACTTT
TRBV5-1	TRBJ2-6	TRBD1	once	CASSLAGQGVVSGANVLTF	TGCGCCAGCAGCTTGGCGGGACAGGGGGTAGTCTCTGGGGCCAACGTCCTGACTTTC
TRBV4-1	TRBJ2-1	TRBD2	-	CASSLLGLAYNEQFF	TGCGCCAGCAGCCTTCTGGGACTAGCCTACAATGAGCAGTTCTTC
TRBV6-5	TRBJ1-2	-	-	CASGRVRDGYTF	TGTGCCAGCGGGCGGGTGCGGGATGGCTACACCTTC
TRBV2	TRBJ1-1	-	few	CASSEGGTEAFF	TGTGCCAGCAGTGAAGGGGGCACTGAAGCTTTCTTT
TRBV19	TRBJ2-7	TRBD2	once	CASSRLADSTYEQYF	TGTGCCAGTAGTAGACTAGCGGACTCGACCTACGAGCAGTACTTC
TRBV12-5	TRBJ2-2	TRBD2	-	CASGLFGGAGELFF	TGTGCTAGTGGTTTGTTCGGGGGGGCCGGGGAGCTGTTTTTT
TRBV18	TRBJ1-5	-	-	CASSPAGNTYQPQHF	TGTGCCAGCTCACCCGCAGGGAATACGTATCAGCCCCAGCATTTT
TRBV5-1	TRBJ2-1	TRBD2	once	CASSLREDINNEQFF	TGCGCCAGCAGTTTGCGGGAGGATATAAACAATGAGCAGTTCTTC
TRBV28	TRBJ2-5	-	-	CASSFGLGGGQETQYF	TGTGCCAGCAGTTTCGGCCTAGGGGGTGGGCAGGAGACCCAGTACTTC
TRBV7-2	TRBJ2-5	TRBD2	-	CASSQRAGALVETQYF	TGTGCCAGCAGCCAAAGAGCGGGGGCCTTAGTGGAGACCCAGTACTTC
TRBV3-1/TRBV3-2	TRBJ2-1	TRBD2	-	CASSPALTSGRIAYNEQFF	TGTGCCAGCAGCCCTGCTCTTACTAGCGGGAGAATCGCCTACAATGAGCAGTTCTTC
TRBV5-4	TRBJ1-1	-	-	CASRLRTENTEAFF	TGTGCCAGCAGGTTGAGGACGGAGAACACTGAAGCTTTCTTT
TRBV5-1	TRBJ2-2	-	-	CASSLAGGTGELFF	TGCGCCAGCAGCTTGGCCGGGGGCACCGGGGAGCTGTTTTTT
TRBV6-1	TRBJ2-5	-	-	CASSESGEETQYF	TGTGCCAGCAGTGAGTCAGGGGAAGAGACCCAGTACTTC
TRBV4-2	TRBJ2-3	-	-	CASSQAASATSTDTQYF	TGTGCCAGCAGCCAAGCAGCTAGCGCGACGAGCACAGATACGCAGTATTTT
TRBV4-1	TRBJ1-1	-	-	CASSQRDEGNTEAFF	TGCGCCAGCAGCCAAAGGGACGAGGGGAACACTGAAGCTTTCTTT
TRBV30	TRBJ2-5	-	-	CAWSAGQETQYF	TGTGCCTGGAGTGCTGGTCAAGAGACCCAGTACTTC
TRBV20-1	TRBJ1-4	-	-	CSASGNGETTNEKLFF	TGCAGTGCTAGTGGGAACGGGGAAACAACTAATGAAAAACTGTTTTTT
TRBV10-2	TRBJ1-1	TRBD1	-	CASTPLDRQQGTEAFF	TGCGCCAGCACCCCTCTGGACAGGCAGCAGGGGACTGAAGCTTTCTTT
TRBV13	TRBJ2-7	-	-	CASSSTPSYEQYF	TGTGCCAGCAGCTCAACCCCCTCCTACGAGCAGTACTTC
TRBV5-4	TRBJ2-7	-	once	CASSSEGGSEQYF	TGTGCCAGCAGCTCCGAAGGGGGGTCCGAGCAGTACTTC
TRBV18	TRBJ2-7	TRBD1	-	CASSPPRDRGMGEQYF	TGTGCCAGCTCACCACCACGGGACAGGGGTATGGGCGAGCAGTACTTC
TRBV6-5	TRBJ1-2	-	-	CASTPTGDYGYTF	TGTGCCAGCACCCCAACCGGGGACTATGGCTACACCTTC
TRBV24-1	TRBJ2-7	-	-	CATSDQQRATYEQYF	TGTGCCACCAGTGATCAACAGAGGGCAACGTACGAGCAGTACTTC
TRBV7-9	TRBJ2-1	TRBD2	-	CASSLTSGRALGSYNEQFF	TGTGCCAGCAGCTTAACTAGCGGGAGGGCCCTAGGCTCCTACAATGAGCAGTTCTTC
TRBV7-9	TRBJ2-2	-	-	CASRPPFRSPGAGELFF	TGTGCCAGCAGACCCCCCTTTAGGAGTCCGGGCGCCGGGGAGCTGTTTTTT